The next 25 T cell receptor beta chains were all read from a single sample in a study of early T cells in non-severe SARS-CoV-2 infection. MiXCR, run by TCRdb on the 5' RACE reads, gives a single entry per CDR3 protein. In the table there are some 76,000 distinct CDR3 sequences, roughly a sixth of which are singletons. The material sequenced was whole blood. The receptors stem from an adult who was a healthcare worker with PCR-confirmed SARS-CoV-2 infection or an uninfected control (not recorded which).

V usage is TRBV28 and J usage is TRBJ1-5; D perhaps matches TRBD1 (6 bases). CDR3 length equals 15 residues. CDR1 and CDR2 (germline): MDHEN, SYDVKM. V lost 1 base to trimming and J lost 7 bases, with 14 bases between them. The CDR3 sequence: CASSLYGGQGQPQHF. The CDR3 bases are TGTGCCAGCAGTTTATATGGGGGGCAGGGGCAGCCCCAGCATTTT. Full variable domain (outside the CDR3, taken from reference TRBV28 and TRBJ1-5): DVKVTQSSRYLVKRTGEKVFLECVQDMDHENMFWYRQDPGLGLRLIYFSYDVKMKEKGDIPEGYSVSREKKERFSLILESASTNQTSMYLCASSLYGGQGQPQHFGDGTRLSIL.

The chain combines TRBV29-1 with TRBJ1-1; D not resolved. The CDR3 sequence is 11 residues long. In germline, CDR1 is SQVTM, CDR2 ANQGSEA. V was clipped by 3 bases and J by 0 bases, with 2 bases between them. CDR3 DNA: TGCAGCGTTGAGGTGAACACTGAAGCTTTCTTT. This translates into CSVEVNTEAFF. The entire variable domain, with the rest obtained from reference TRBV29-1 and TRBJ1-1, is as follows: SAVISQKPSRDICQRGTSLTIQCQVDSQVTMMFWYRQQPGQSLTLIATANQGSEATYESGFVIDKFPISRPNLTFSTLTVSNMSPEDSSIYLCSVEVNTEAFFGQGTRLTVV.

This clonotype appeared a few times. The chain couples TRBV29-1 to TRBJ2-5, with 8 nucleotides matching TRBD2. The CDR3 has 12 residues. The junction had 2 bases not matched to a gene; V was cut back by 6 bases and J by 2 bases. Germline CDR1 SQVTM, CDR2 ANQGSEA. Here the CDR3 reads CSVLAVQETQYF. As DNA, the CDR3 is TGCAGCGTACTAGCGGTTCAAGAGACCCAGTACTTC.

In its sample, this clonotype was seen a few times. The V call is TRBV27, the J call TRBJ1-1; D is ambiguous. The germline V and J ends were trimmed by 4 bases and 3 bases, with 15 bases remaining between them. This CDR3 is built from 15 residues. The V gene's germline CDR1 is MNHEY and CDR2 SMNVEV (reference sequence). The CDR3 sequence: CASSSLGSGDTEAFF. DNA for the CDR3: TGTGCCAGCAGTTCCCTAGGAAGCGGAGACACTGAAGCTTTCTTT.

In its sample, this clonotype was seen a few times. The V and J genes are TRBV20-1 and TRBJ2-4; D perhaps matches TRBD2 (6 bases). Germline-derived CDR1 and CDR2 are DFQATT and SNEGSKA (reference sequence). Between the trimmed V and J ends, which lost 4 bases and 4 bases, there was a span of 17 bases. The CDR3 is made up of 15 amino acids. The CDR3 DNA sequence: TGCAGTGCTATCCATTCGACTAGGATGAAAAACATTCAGTACTTC. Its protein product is CSAIHSTRMKNIQYF.

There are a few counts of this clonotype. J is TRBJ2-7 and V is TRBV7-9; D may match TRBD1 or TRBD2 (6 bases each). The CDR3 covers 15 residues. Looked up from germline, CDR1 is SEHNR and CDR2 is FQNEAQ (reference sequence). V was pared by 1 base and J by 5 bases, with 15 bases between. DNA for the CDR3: TGTGCCAGCAGCTTAGTCGGAGGGGGAGTCAACGAGCAGTACTTC. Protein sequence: CASSLVGGGVNEQYF.

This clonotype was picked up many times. The DNA of the CDR3 is TGCGCCAGCAGCCCAGACGCGGGAGGGCCCACAGATACGCAGTATTTT. Protein product: CASSPDAGGPTDTQYF. The rearrangement uses TRBV4-3 and TRBJ2-3, with 9 bases matching TRBD2. J gave up 2 bases and V 4 bases, and 7 bases lay outside the gene matches. This CDR3 contains 16 residues. CDR1 and CDR2 from the germline V gene are LGHNA and YSLEER.

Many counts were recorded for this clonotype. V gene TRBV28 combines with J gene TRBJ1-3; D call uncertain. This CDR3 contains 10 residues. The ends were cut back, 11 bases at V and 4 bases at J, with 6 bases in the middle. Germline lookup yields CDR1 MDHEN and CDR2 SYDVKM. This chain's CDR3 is CACQGNTIYF. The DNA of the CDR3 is TGTGCCTGTCAGGGAAACACCATATATTTT.

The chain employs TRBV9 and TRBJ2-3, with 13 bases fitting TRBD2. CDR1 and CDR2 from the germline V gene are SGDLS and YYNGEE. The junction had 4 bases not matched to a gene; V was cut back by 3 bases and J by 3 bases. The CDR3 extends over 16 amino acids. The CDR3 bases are TGTGCCAGCAGCGGTACTAGCGGGAGGGTTACAGATACGCAGTATTTT. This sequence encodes CASSGTSGRVTDTQYF.

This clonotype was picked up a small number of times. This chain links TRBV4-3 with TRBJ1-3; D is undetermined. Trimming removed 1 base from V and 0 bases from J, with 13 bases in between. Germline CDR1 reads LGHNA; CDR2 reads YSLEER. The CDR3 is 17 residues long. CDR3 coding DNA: TGCGCCAGCAGCCAAGTGGTTGGGCAGTCCTCTGGAAACACCATATATTTT. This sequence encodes CASSQVVGQSSGNTIYF.

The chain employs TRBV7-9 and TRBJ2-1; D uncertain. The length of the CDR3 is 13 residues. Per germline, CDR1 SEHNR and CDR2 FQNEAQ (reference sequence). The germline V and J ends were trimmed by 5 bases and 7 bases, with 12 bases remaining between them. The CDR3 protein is CASSPRPGNEQFF. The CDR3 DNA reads TGTGCCAGCAGCCCGAGACCCGGGAATGAGCAGTTCTTC.

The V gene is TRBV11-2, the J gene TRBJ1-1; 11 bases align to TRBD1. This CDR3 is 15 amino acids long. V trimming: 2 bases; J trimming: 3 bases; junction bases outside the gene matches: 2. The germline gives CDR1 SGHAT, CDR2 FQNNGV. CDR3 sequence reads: CASSLRTGGHTEAFF. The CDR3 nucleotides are TGTGCCAGCAGCTTAAGGACAGGGGGCCACACTGAAGCTTTCTTT.

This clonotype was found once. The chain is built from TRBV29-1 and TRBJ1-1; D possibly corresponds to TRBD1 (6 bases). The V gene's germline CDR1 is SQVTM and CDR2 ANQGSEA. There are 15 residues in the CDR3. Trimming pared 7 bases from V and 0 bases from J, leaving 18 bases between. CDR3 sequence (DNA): TGCAGCGCGCAGAATGACCGACAGGTGAACACTGAAGCTTTCTTT. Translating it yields CSAQNDRQVNTEAFF.

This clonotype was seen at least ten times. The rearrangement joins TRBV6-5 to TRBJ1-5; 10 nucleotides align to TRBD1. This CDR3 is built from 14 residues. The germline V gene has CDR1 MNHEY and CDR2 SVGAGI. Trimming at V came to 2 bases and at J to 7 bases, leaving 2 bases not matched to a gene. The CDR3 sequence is CASSYGQGVQPQHF. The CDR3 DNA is TGTGCCAGCAGTTACGGACAGGGGGTCCAGCCCCAGCATTTT.

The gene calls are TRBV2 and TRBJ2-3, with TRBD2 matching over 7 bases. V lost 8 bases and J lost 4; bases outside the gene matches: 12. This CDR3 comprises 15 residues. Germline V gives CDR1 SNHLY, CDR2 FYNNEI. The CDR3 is CASRLERGSPDTQYF. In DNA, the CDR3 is TGTGCCAGCCGGCTGGAGCGGGGTAGCCCAGATACGCAGTATTTT.

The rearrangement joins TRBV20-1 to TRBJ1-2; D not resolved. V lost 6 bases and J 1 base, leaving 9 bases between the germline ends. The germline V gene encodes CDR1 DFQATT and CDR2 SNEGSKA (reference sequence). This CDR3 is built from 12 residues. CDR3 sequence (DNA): TGCAGTGCAGAACGGTTTAACTATGGCTACACCTTC. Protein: CSAERFNYGYTF.

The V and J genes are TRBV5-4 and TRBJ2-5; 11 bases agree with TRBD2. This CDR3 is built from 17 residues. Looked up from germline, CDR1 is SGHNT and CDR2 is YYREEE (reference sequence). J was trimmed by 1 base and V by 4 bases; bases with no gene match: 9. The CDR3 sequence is CASSTHPGLAVQETQYF. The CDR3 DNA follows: TGTGCCAGCAGCACGCATCCGGGACTAGCGGTCCAAGAGACCCAGTACTTC.

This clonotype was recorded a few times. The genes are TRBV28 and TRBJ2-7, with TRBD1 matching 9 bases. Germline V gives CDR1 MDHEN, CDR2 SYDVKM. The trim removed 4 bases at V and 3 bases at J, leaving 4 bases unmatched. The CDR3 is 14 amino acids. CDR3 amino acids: CASSWGQGLYEQYF. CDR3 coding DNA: TGTGCCAGCAGTTGGGGACAGGGACTCTACGAGCAGTACTTC.

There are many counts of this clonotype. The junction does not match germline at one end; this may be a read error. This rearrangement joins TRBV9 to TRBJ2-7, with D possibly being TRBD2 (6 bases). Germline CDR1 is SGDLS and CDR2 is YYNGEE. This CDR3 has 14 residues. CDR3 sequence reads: CASSAANWDLEPYF. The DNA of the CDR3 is TGTGCCAGCAGCGCCGCCAACTGGGACTTGGAGCCGTACTTC.

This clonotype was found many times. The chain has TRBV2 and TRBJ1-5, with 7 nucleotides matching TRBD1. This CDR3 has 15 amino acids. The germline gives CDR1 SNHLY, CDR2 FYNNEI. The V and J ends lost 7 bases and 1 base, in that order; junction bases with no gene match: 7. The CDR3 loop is CASKIGTASNQPQHF. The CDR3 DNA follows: TGTGCCAGCAAGATCGGGACAGCCAGCAATCAGCCCCAGCATTTT.

The CDR3 coding sequence is TGTGCCAGCAGCTCGGGACTAGCGCCAGGAGAGACCCAGTACTTC. This codes for CASSSGLAPGETQYF. J is TRBJ2-5 and V is TRBV5-5, with 10 bases lining up with TRBD2. V lost 3 bases to trimming and J lost 4 bases; unmatched junction nucleotides: 6. Germline assignment: CDR1 SGHKS and CDR2 YYEKEE (reference sequence). The CDR3 extends over 15 amino acids.

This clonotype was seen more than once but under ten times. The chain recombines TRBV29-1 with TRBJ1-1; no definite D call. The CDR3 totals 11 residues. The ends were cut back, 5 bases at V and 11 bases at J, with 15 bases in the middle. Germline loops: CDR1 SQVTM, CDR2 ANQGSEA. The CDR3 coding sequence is TGCAGCGTTTTATCGGGCCCCAGGGCTTTCTTT. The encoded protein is CSVLSGPRAFF.

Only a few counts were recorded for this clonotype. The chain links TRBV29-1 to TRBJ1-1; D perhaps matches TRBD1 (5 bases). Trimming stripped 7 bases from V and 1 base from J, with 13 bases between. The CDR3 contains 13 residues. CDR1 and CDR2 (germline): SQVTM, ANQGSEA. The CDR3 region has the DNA TGCAGCGGGCGAGGGGTGGGGAACACTGAAGCTTTCTTT. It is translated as CSGRGVGNTEAFF.

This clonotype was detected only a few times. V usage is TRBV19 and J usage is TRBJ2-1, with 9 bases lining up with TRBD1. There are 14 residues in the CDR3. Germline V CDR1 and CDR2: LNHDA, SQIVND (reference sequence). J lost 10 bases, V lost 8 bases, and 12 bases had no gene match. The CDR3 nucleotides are TGTGCCAGTCGCGAGACAGGGGGAAATAAGGAGCAGTTCTTC. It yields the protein CASRETGGNKEQFF. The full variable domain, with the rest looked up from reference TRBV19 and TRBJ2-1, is DGGITQSPKYLFRKEGQNVTLSCEQNLNHDAMYWYRQDPGQGLRLIYYSQIVNDFQKGDIAEGYSVSREKKESFPLTVTSAQKNPTAFYLCASRETGGNKEQFFGPGTRLTVL.

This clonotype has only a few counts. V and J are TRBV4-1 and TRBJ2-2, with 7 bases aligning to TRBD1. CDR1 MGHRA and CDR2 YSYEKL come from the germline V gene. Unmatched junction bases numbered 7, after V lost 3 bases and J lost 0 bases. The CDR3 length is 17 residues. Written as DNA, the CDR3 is TGCGCCAGCAGCCAGCAACCCGGGACAGCGAACACCGGGGAGCTGTTTTTT. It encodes CASSQQPGTANTGELFF.